This TCR beta chain derives from a study of T cell responses to AZD1222 COVID-19 vaccine. Study-level results: Among vaccine-associated CD4 TCRs, coverage spanned spike, with dominance at 160-218 and 743-854. Without day 14 samples, only post-peak T cell repertoires were studied. Seropositivity was recorded at baseline in only 6 or 7 AZD1222 recipients. Nearly half of unique spike-specific TCRs reportedly avoided B.1.351 and B.1.1.7 mutated regions.

V lost 0 bases, J lost 2 bases, and 11 bases lay in between. This CDR3 spans 16 amino acids. Germline-derived CDR1 and CDR2 are SGDLS and YYNGEE. Assay used: immunoSEQ multiplex PCR; TCRdb lists only in-frame clones, some missing. The table records more than 80,000 clones, roughly 88% of them present only once. With respect to this clone: As yet, its antigen is unknown.

This chain links TRBV9 with TRBJ2-2; D may be TRBD2 (6 bases). This clonotype was obtained from an adult in good health. This specimen was peripheral blood, taken on day 0 of AZD1222 vaccination. In DNA form, the CDR3 reads TGTGCCAGCAGCGTAGGAGGGAGGACTAACACCGGGGAGCTGTTTTTT. Its protein product is CASSVGGRTNTGELFF.